A single TCR beta chain is shown here with its context. Its antigen is not identified. Russia was home to the donors, healthy Caucasian individuals aged about 6 to 90. The data stem from a study of blood T cells in healthy people across ages. General study points: Older age went with lower TCR beta diversity per million T cells, in a roughly linear way. Donor CMV infection status was unknown, possibly confounding age-related changes in expanded clonotypes.

The use of a sample-barcoded 5' primer and a J-beta primer mix characterized a second PCR of about 7 to 12 cycles. TCRdb fed the 5' RACE reads into MiXCR, producing one record per CDR3 protein. The table lists fewer than 1,000,000 distinct CDR3 sequences, 46% of them singletons. The germline gives CDR1 SGHTA, CDR2 FQGNSA. The trim removed 1 base at V and 0 bases at J, leaving 6 bases unmatched. This CDR3 region has 17 residues. The sequence came from a man aged 80 or over in good health. The sample taken for sequencing was blood. The chain has TRBV7-2 and TRBJ2-4, with TRBD1 identical over 7 bases. In DNA form, the CDR3 reads TGTGCCAGCAGCTTAGACAGGGGTATTCTAGCCAAAAACATTCAGTACTTC. Amino acids: CASSLDRGILAKNIQYF.